A selection of T cell receptor beta chains follows, all from one sample in a study of identical twins. Each CDR3 protein is one row after TCRdb ran MiXCR on the 5' RACE reads. The sample includes 450,000 or so distinct CDR3 sequences, around 18% seen only once; the top ten take about 12%. The source material was naive T cells sorted from blood. Receptors originate from a man aged 45-60 years in good health. The CDR3 runs from the conserved cysteine through the conserved F or W. Fields, in order: J gene, CDR3 length, V gene, CDR3 protein.

>TRBJ1-5|16|TRBV4-1
CASSQPGQGVRQPQHF
>TRBJ2-2|15|TRBV24-1
CATSDNRDITGELFF
>TRBJ2-1|15|TRBV28
CASSLGRTLGNEHFF
>TRBJ2-4|16|TRBV7-9
CASSYQLAPAKNIQYF
>TRBJ2-1|14|TRBV7-9
CASSLERLAGSPFF
>TRBJ1-6|18|TRBV12-3/TRBV12-4
CASSFIYFSSSYNSPLHF
>TRBJ2-2|15|TRBV7-2
CASSSGWPDTGELFF
>TRBJ2-3|18|TRBV10-3
CAISYGLAGVAGTDTQYF
>TRBJ2-3|11|TRBV20-1
CSAKRTDTQYF
>TRBJ2-1|19|TRBV11-2
CASSLWFISGGPTVNEQFF
>TRBJ1-5|15|TRBV20-1
CSARRGLAGGQPQHF
>TRBJ2-1|17|TRBV4-1
CASSHQPYSGKYNEQFF
>TRBJ1-6|17|TRBV7-6
CASSKNRGGSYNSPLHF